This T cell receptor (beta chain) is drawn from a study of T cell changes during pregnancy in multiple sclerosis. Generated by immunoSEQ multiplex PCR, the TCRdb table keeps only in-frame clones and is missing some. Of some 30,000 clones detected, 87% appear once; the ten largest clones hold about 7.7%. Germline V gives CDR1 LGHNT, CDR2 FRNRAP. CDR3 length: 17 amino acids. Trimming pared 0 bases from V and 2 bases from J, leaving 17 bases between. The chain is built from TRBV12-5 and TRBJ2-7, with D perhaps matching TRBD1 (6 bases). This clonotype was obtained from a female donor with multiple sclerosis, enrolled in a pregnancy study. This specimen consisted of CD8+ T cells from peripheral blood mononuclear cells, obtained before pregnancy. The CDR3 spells CASGLVQIQGFPYEQYF. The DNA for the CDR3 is TGTGCTAGTGGTTTGGTACAGATACAGGGCTTTCCCTACGAGCAGTACTTC.